Given below is one T cell receptor beta chain in context. This entry is derived from a study of monozygotic twins with inflammatory bowel disease. TCRdb reprocessed the 5' RACE reads, with one entry per CDR3 protein and no DNA. The sample table sets out 150,000 to 200,000 distinct CDR3 sequences. The CDR3 is made up of 12 amino acids. Germline V gene sequence: CDR1 KGHSH, CDR2 LQKENI. The chain uses TRBV18 and TRBJ2-7. The TCR was taken from a human donor with ulcerative colitis or Crohn's disease, or a healthy co-twin of an affected twin (not recorded which). Source material: blood. The CDR3 is CASSRQGYEQYF. Full variable domain (remainder filled in from reference TRBV18 and TRBJ2-7): NAGVMQNPRHLVRRRGQEARLRCSPMKGHSHVYWYRQLPEEGLKFMVYLQKENIIDESGMPKERFSAEFPKEGPSILRIQQVVRGDSAAYFCASSRQGYEQYFGPGTRLTVT.